This is a list of T cell receptor beta chains from one sample in a study of control samples from healthy donors and cancer patients. Method: immunoSEQ multiplex PCR; TCRdb's copy keeps in-frame clones and lacks some. The sample shows tens of thousands of clones, under 90% of them seen only once. The sequenced sample consisted of blood. The source of these receptors is a man over 45 in good health. Both conserved end residues are part of each CDR3. Fields, in order: D gene, V gene, clone size, J gene, CDR3 protein, CDR3 DNA. A D gene is named only where the DNA matches it firmly. Expanded clones get a size class; other rows say once, few or many, or leave the size out.

D: TRBD1; V: TRBV6-5; size: NA; J: TRBJ2-3; CDR3: CASSYGFTGGRDTQYF; DNA: TGTGCCAGCAGTTACGGGTTTACAGGGGGAAGAGATACGCAGTATTTT
D: TRBD2; V: TRBV19; size: NA; J: TRBJ2-7; CDR3: CASSWLAGEGEQYF; DNA: TGTGCCAGCTCTTGGCTAGCGGGGGAAGGCGAGCAGTACTTC
D: NA; V: TRBV4-1; size: NA; J: TRBJ1-2; CDR3: CASSQDRGLFYGCTF; DNA: TGCGCCAGCAGCCAAGACCGTGGTCTCTTTTATGGCTGCACCTTC
D: NA; V: TRBV3-1/TRBV3-2; size: NA; J: TRBJ1-1; CDR3: CASSPGDRNTEAFF; DNA: TGTGCCAGCAGCCCGGGAGACAGGAACACTGAAGCTTTCTTT
D: TRBD1; V: TRBV30; size: NA; J: TRBJ1-2; CDR3: CAWRTQGGSYGYTF; DNA: TGTGCCTGGAGGACCCAGGGGGGGAGCTATGGCTACACCTTC
D: NA; V: TRBV30; size: once; J: TRBJ1-1; CDR3: CAWSSGLSEAFF; DNA: TGTGCCTGGAGTTCTGGGCTTAGCGAAGCTTTCTTT
D: NA; V: TRBV5-1; size: NA; J: TRBJ1-2; CDR3: CASSYAENYGYTF; DNA: TGCGCCAGCAGCTATGCGGAAAACTATGGCTACACCTTC
D: TRBD1; V: TRBV10-3; size: NA; J: TRBJ1-6; CDR3: CAISDRGDNSPLHF; DNA: TGTGCCATCAGTGACAGGGGGGATAATTCACCCCTCCACTTT
D: NA; V: TRBV27; size: NA; J: TRBJ2-3; CDR3: CASATLGDRSTDTQYF; DNA: TGTGCCAGTGCGACCCTTGGGGACCGAAGCACAGATACGCAGTATTTT
D: TRBD1; V: TRBV19; size: NA; J: TRBJ2-1; CDR3: CASSQGVSYNEQFF; DNA: TGTGCCAGTAGTCAGGGGGTATCCTACAATGAGCAGTTCTTC
D: NA; V: TRBV30; size: NA; J: TRBJ1-1; CDR3: CAWSVEAGTEAFF; DNA: TGTGCCTGGAGTGTGGAAGCCGGCACTGAAGCTTTCTTT
D: NA; V: TRBV25-1; size: NA; J: TRBJ1-2; CDR3: CASSAAPVGLLSYGYTF; DNA: TGTGCCAGCAGTGCAGCCCCGGTGGGGCTCCTTTCCTATGGCTACACCTTC
D: NA; V: TRBV30; size: NA; J: TRBJ2-3; CDR3: CAWSVGVSTDTQYF; DNA: TGTGCCTGGAGTGTGGGGGTCAGCACAGATACGCAGTATTTT
D: NA; V: TRBV12-3/TRBV12-4; size: NA; J: TRBJ1-5; CDR3: CASSRNSNQPQHF; DNA: TGTGCCAGCAGCCGAAATAGCAATCAGCCCCAGCATTTT
D: NA; V: TRBV13; size: NA; J: TRBJ2-7; CDR3: CASSRRTRGNNNEQYF; DNA: TGTGCCAGCAGCCGGAGGACTCGGGGGAACAACAACGAGCAGTACTTC
D: NA; V: TRBV9; size: NA; J: TRBJ2-5; CDR3: CASSLPDTQETQYF; DNA: TGTGCCAGCAGCCTCCCCGACACTCAAGAGACCCAGTACTTC
D: NA; V: TRBV10-3; size: NA; J: TRBJ1-5; CDR3: CATGGGNQPQHF; DNA: TGTGCCACTGGGGGGGGAAATCAGCCCCAGCATTTT